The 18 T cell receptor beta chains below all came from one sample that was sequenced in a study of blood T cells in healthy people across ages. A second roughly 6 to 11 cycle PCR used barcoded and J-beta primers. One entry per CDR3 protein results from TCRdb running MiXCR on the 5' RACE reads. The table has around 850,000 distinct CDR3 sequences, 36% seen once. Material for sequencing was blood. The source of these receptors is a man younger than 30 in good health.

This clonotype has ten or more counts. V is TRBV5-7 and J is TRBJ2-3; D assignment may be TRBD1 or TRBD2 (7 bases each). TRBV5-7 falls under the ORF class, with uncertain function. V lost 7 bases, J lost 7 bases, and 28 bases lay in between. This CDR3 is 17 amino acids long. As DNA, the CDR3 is TGTGCCAGCCCCGGTAACTCCAGGGGGGGAGACGAATATACGCAGTATTTT. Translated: CASPGNSRGGDEYTQYF.

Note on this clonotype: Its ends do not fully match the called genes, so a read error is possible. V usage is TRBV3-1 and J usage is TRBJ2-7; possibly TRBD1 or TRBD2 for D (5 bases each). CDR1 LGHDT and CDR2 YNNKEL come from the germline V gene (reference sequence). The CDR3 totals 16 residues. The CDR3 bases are TGTGCCAGCAGCCAAGATCTCGGGACGGCCTCCTACGAGCGGTACTTC. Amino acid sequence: CASSQDLGTASYERYF.

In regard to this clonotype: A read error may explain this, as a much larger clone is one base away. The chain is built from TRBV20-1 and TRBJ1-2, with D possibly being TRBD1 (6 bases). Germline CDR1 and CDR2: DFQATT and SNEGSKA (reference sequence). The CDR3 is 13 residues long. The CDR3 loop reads CSATYKGDYGYIF. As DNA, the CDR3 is TGCAGTGCCACCTATAAGGGGGACTATGGCTACATCTTC.

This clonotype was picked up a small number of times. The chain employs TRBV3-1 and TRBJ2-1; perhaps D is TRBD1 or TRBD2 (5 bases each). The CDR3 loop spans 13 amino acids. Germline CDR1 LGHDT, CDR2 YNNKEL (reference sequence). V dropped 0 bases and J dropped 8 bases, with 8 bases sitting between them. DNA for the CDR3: TGTGCCAGCAGCCAAGATCGGGGCTATGAGCAGTTCTTC. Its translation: CASSQDRGYEQFF.

CDR3 amino acids: CSARDGVSPLAAQYF. The CDR3 nucleotides read TGCAGTGCTAGAGATGGGGTTAGCCCCCTCGCGGCCCAGTACTTC. The V and J genes are TRBV20-1 and TRBJ2-5; D gene uncertain. V was trimmed by 0 bases and J by 9 bases, leaving 20 bases between them. CDR1 DFQATT and CDR2 SNEGSKA come from the germline V gene (reference sequence). This CDR3 region has 15 residues.

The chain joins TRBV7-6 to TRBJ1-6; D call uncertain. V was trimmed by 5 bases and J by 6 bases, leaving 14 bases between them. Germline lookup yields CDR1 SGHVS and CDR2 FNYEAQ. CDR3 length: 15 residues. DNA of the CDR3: TGTGCCAGCAGCCCCATTGGCGGGTTTAATTCACCCCTCCACTTT. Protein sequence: CASSPIGGFNSPLHF.

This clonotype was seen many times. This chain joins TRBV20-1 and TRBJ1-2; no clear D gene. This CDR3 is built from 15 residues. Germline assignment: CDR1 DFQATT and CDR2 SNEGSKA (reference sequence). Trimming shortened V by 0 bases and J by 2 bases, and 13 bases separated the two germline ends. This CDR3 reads CSARDLQLNNYGYTF. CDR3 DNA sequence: TGCAGTGCTAGAGATTTACAGCTTAACAACTATGGCTACACCTTC.

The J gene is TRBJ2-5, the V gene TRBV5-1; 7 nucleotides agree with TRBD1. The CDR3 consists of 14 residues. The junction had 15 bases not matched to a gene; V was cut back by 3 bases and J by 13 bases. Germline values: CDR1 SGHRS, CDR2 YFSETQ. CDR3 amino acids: CASSSDRAAERRYF. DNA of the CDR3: TGCGCCAGCAGCTCAGACAGGGCGGCCGAGAGACGGTACTTC.

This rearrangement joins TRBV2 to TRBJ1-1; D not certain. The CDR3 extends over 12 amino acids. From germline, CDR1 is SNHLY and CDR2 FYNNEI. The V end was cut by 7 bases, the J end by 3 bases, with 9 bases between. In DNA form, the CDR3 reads TGTGCCAGCACCCTATACGACACTGAAGCTTTCTTT. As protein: CASTLYDTEAFF.

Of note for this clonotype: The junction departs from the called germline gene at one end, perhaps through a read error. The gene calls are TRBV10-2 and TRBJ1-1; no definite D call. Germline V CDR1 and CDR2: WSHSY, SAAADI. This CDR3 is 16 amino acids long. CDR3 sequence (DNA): TGCGCCAGCGGTGATGGGGTTCCGGGCTTGAACACTGAAGCTTTCTTT. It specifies CASGDGVPGLNTEAFF.

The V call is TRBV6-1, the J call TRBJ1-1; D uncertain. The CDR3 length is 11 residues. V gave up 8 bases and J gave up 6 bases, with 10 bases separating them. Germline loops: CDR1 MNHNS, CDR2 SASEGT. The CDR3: CASWRGAEAFF. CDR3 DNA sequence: TGTGCCAGCTGGCGGGGTGCTGAAGCTTTCTTT.

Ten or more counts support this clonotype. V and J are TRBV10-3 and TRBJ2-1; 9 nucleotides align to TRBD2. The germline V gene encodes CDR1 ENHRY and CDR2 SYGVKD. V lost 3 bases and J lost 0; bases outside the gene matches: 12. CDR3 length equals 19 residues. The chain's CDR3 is CAISEGNSGGMSSYNEQFF. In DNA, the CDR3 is TGTGCCATCAGTGAAGGAAATAGCGGGGGTATGAGCTCCTACAATGAGCAGTTCTTC.

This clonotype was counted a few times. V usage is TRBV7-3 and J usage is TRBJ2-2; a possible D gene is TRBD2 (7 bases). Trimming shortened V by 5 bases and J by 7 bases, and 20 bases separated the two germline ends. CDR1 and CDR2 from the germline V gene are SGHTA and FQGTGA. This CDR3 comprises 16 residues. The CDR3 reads CASSPELGGPNGELFF. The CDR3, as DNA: TGTGCCAGCAGCCCAGAGCTGGGGGGGCCTAACGGGGAGCTGTTTTTT.

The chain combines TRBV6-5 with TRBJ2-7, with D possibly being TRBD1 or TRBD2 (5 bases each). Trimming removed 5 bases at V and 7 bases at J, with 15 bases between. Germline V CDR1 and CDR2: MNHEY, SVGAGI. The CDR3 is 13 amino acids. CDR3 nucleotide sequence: TGTGCCAGCAGTGACGGGGCGGGCCGAGAGCAGTACTTC. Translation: CASSDGAGREQYF.

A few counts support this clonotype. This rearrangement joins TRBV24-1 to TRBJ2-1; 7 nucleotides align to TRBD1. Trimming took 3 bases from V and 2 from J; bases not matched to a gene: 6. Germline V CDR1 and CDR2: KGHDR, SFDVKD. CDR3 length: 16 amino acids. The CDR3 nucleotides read TGTGCCACCAGTGATGGACAGGCATTAACCTACAATGAGCAGTTCTTC. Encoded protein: CATSDGQALTYNEQFF.

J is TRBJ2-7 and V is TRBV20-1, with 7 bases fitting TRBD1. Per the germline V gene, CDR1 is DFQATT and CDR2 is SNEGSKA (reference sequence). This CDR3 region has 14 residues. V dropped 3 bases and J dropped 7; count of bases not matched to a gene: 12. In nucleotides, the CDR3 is TGCAGTGCTAGTGGGTCTCAGGGGGACAATGAGCAGTACTTC. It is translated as CSASGSQGDNEQYF.

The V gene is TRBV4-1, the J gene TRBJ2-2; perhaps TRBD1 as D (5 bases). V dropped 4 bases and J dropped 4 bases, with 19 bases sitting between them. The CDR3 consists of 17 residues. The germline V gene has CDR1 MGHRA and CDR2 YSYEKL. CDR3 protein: CASSLSLAGSATGELFF. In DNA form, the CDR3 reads TGCGCCAGCAGCCTGTCACTCGCAGGGTCCGCCACCGGGGAGCTGTTTTTT.

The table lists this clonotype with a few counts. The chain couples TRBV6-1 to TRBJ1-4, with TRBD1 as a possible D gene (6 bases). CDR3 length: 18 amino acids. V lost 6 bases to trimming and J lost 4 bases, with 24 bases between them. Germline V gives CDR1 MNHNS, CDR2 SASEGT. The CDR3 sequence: CASRIQGRAKSINEKLFF. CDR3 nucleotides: TGTGCCAGCAGAATACAGGGTCGGGCAAAATCCATTAATGAAAAACTGTTTTTT.